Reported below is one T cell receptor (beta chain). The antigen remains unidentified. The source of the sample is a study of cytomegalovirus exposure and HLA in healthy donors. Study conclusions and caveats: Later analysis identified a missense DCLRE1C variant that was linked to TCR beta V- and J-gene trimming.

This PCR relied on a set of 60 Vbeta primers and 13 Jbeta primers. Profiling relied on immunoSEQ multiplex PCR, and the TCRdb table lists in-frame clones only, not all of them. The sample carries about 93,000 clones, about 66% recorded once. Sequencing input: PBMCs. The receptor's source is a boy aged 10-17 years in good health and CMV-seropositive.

The CDR3 sequence is CASSPGGTFILAEAFF. DNA of the CDR3: TGTGCCAGCAGCCCCGGGGGGACATTTATTTTGGCTGAAGCTTTCTTT. V usage is TRBV5-5 and J usage is TRBJ1-1; D may be TRBD1 (6 bases). This CDR3 has 16 residues. Germline lookup yields CDR1 SGHKS and CDR2 YYEKEE (reference sequence). The V gene lost 4 bases and the J gene lost 6 bases, with 22 bases spanning the gap. Combining the CDR3 with reference TRBV5-5 and TRBJ1-1 gives the whole variable domain DAGVTQSPTHLIKTRGQQVTLRCSPISGHKSVSWYQQVLGQGPQFIFQYYEKEERGRGNFPDRFSARQFPNYSSELNVNALLLGDSALYLCASSPGGTFILAEAFFGQGTRLTVV.